This note documents a single T cell receptor beta chain sequence. Its antigen is unidentified. The source of the sample is a study of metastatic and nonmetastatic thyroid tumors. Across the whole study: For malignant and benign thyroid patients, tumor or nodule tissue and blood were the sources whose repertoires were compared. Study-wide results and limits: Significantly greater TCR beta diversity was reportedly found in malignant thyroid tumors than in benign nodules (in blood and tumor).

Ahead of thyroid surgery, no patient had received treatment of any kind. Authors' analysis steps: Researchers built a distant-metastasis classifier for papillary thyroid cancer that drew on CDR3 differences across clinicopathological groups. TCRdb re-analyzed the PCR reads using MiXCR. It is TCRdb's table, rather than the study itself, that gives the V and J calls and clone size. The sample has some 37,000 clones, about 20% seen once. V was cut by 5 bases and J by 3 bases, with 20 bases left in between. Germline values: CDR1 SGHDN, CDR2 FVKESK. There are 16 residues in the CDR3. V usage is TRBV14 and J usage is TRBJ2-7; unclear D gene. The TCR was taken from a female donor with papillary thyroid cancer or a benign thyroid nodule (not recorded which). Some clones in this sample may be carry-over from other donors' samples. Source material: blood. The DNA of the CDR3 is TGTGCCAGCAGCAAAGCCCTCCAAGACTCCTACTACGAGCAGTACTTC. Residues: CASSKALQDSYYEQYF. Drawing the rest from reference TRBV14 and TRBJ2-7, the complete variable domain is EAGVTQFPSHSVIEKGQTVTLRCDPISGHDNLYWYRRVMGKEIKFLLHFVKESKQDESGMPNNRFLAERTGGTYSTLKVQPAELEDSGVYFCASSKALQDSYYEQYFGPGTRLTVT.